The next 31 T cell receptor beta chains were all read from a single sample in a study of T-cell reconstitution after alpha-beta-depleted transplantation in children listed by TCRdb under 2016. Libraries were made using PCR. Reads for this sample came from an Illumina HiSeq 2500. To normalize quantification of the TCRbeta repertoire, the TCR libraries were built with molecular barcoding that relied on unique molecular identifiers. The public reads were reprocessed in TCRdb via fastp at Q25 and MiXCR, keeping in-frame beta chains. A single entry per CDR3 protein holds the most common genes and DNA from its merged rows. This sample is represented by nearly 350,000 distinct CDR3 sequences; about 17% of them were singletons. The ten largest make up around 41% of the sample. Interpreted using the paper, the treatment or condition label stands for: allogeneic hematopoietic cell transplantation with graft depleted of TCRalphabeta T cells and CD19 B cells.

The sample here was PBMCs, mostly from graft donor cells, taken 360 days after TCRalphabeta/CD19-depleted stem cell transplant. The receptors were sampled from a male patient aged 2 to 9 who had a stem cell transplant for acute lymphoblastic leukemia, so the T cells may come from the graft donor.

At least ten counts were recorded for this clonotype. The V call is TRBV6-5, the J call TRBJ2-2, with TRBD2 matching over 11 bases. Germline CDR1 is MNHEY and CDR2 is SVGAGI. The CDR3 is made up of 17 amino acids. Losses at the gene ends were 2 bases for V and 3 bases for J; bases not matched to a gene: 5. CDR3 DNA: TGTGCCAGCAGTTACCCTAGCGGGAGGCCCCACACCGGGGAGCTGTTTTTT. Residues: CASSYPSGRPHTGELFF.

CDR3 amino acids: CASSQGNAPGYEQYF. The CDR3 DNA is TGTGCCAGCAGCCAAGGTAATGCTCCTGGCTACGAGCAGTACTTC. The rearrangement links TRBV4-2 to TRBJ2-7; D gene unclear. V was clipped by 1 base and J by 3 bases, with 13 bases between them. The CDR3 length is 15 residues. Germline assignment: CDR1 LGHNA and CDR2 YNFKEQ.

The rearrangement joins TRBV6-5 to TRBJ1-2; perhaps TRBD1 as D (5 bases). From germline, CDR1 is MNHEY and CDR2 SVGAGI. V was pared by 0 bases and J by 10 bases, with 9 bases between. The CDR3 has 12 amino acids. The CDR3 protein is CASSYSQGDYTF. The CDR3 nucleotides read TGTGCCAGCAGTTACTCCCAGGGAGACTACACCTTC.

The sample holds a few counts of this clonotype. V gene TRBV28 combines with J gene TRBJ2-2, with 8 bases lining up with TRBD2. There are 15 residues in the CDR3. In germline, CDR1 is MDHEN, CDR2 SYDVKM. J gave up 5 bases and V 5 bases, and 7 bases lay outside the gene matches. CDR3 sequence: CASSPGLGGTGELFF. CDR3 nucleotide sequence: TGTGCCAGCAGTCCGGGACTAGGTGGGACCGGGGAGCTGTTTTTT.

CDR3 DNA sequence: TGCGCCAGCAGCCAAGGCCGCCGACCAGGGGTAGGGAACACTGAAGCTTTCTTT. It specifies CASSQGRRPGVGNTEAFF. The rearrangement links TRBV4-1 to TRBJ1-1; D perhaps matches TRBD1 (6 bases). With 1 base removed from V and 1 base from J, the gap between germline ends came to 19 bases. The germline V gene encodes CDR1 MGHRA and CDR2 YSYEKL. CDR3 length equals 18 residues.

The chain couples TRBV20-1 to TRBJ2-1; tentatively, D is TRBD2 (5 bases). The germline V and J ends were trimmed by 0 bases and 0 bases, with 6 bases remaining between them. The germline CDR1 and CDR2 sequences are DFQATT and SNEGSKA (reference sequence). There are 14 residues in the CDR3. The CDR3 nucleotides read TGCAGTGCTAGAGATGCGGGCTCCTACAATGAGCAGTTCTTC. Protein product: CSARDAGSYNEQFF.

J is TRBJ2-2 and V is TRBV28; TRBD1 is a possible D gene (5 bases). Germline loops: CDR1 MDHEN, CDR2 SYDVKM. The CDR3 runs to 16 residues. V gave up 3 bases and J gave up 7 bases, with 18 bases separating them. CDR3 sequence reads: CASSFRAGIIGGELFF. CDR3 bases: TGTGCCAGCAGTTTTAGGGCAGGGATAATCGGCGGGGAGCTGTTTTTT.

This clonotype showed up many times. The chain combines TRBV19 with TRBJ2-6; no firm D call. The CDR3 covers 14 residues. CDR1 LNHDA and CDR2 SQIVND come from the germline V gene (reference sequence). Trimming cost V 2 bases and J 4 bases, with 6 bases left between them. For the CDR3, the DNA is TGTGCCAGTAGTATAAACGCGGGGGCCAACGTCCTGACTTTC. It encodes CASSINAGANVLTF.

The rearrangement links TRBV20-1 to TRBJ1-5, with D perhaps matching TRBD1 (6 bases). V lost 3 bases and J lost 2, with 14 bases in between. This CDR3 is 15 amino acids long. The germline V gene has CDR1 DFQATT and CDR2 SNEGSKA (reference sequence). The CDR3 loop reads CSASAGGQGNQPQHF. The DNA of the CDR3 is TGCAGTGCTAGCGCCGGGGGGCAGGGCAATCAGCCCCAGCATTTT.

This clonotype was recorded a few times. This chain connects TRBV28 to TRBJ2-7; 9 positions agree with TRBD2. The CDR3 totals 14 residues. Germline CDR1 MDHEN, CDR2 SYDVKM. The J segment lost 1 base and the V segment lost 7 bases, leaving 5 bases of the junction unmatched. The CDR3, as DNA: TGTGCCAGCACTCATCTAGCGGGGTCCTACGAGCAGTACTTC. It yields the protein CASTHLAGSYEQYF.

This clonotype was detected a few times. V and J are TRBV7-8 and TRBJ2-3; 7 bases fit TRBD2. CDR3 length: 17 amino acids. The ends lost 3 bases at V and 3 bases at J; junction bases unmatched: 12. Looked up from germline, CDR1 is SGHVS and CDR2 is FQNEAQ. The CDR3 DNA reads as TGTGCCAGCAGCTTTTTCGATGGCGGGAGATTTACAGATACGCAGTATTTT. Translation: CASSFFDGGRFTDTQYF.

This clonotype was counted at least ten times. This chain connects TRBV12-3 or TRBV12-4 to TRBJ2-7; maybe TRBD2 (5 bases). Trimming removed 3 bases at V and 6 bases at J, with 21 bases between. The CDR3 is 16 residues long. The CDR3 nucleotides are TGTGCCAGCAGTTTCTCCTCCTTCTCGGAGGCCGGCGAGCAGTACTTC. Translating gives CASSFSSFSEAGEQYF.

The V gene is TRBV24-1, the J gene TRBJ2-5; unclear D gene. The CDR3 covers 12 residues. Germline V gene lookup returns CDR1 KGHDR and CDR2 SFDVKD. V dropped 1 base and J dropped 5 bases, with 4 bases sitting between them. The CDR3 sequence: CATSDFGETQYF. CDR3 sequence (DNA): TGTGCCACCAGTGATTTTGGGGAGACCCAGTACTTC.

This chain connects TRBV28 to TRBJ2-1, with D tentatively TRBD2 (6 bases). Trimming took 1 base from V and 3 from J, leaving 19 bases between them. CDR3 size: 18 residues. Germline values: CDR1 MDHEN, CDR2 SYDVKM. The CDR3 sequence is CASSLSGGAGGFYNEQFF. DNA of the CDR3: TGTGCCAGCAGTTTATCGGGCGGGGCTGGGGGATTCTACAATGAGCAGTTCTTC.

The rearrangement uses TRBV7-8 and TRBJ2-3, with D possibly called TRBD1 or TRBD2 (5 bases each). The CDR3 has 18 amino acids. V lost 1 base and J 4 bases, leaving 21 bases between the germline ends. Germline assignment: CDR1 SGHVS and CDR2 FQNEAQ. The CDR3 is CASSLGQGGGPTADTQYF. In nucleotides, the CDR3 is TGTGCCAGCAGCTTAGGGCAGGGTGGAGGCCCTACGGCAGATACGCAGTATTTT.

This chain links TRBV9 with TRBJ2-2, with D possibly called TRBD1 or TRBD2 (7 bases each). V lost 2 bases to trimming and J lost 8 bases, with 19 bases between them. Germline V CDR1 and CDR2: SGDLS, YYNGEE. CDR3 length: 16 residues. The DNA for the CDR3 is TGTGCCAGCAGCGTTCTAAGGGAGGGGGCCTGGGGGGAGCTGTTTTTT. Protein product: CASSVLREGAWGELFF. The full variable domain, completed using reference TRBV9 and TRBJ2-2, is DSGVTQTPKHLITATGQRVTLRCSPRSGDLSVYWYQQSLDQGLQFLIQYYNGEERAKGNILERFSAQQFPDLHSELNLSSLELGDSALYFCASSVLREGAWGELFFGEGSRLTVL.

This clonotype was detected only a few times. For the CDR3, the DNA is TGCGCCAGCAGCCAAGGGACTAGCGGTTCCGAGCAGTACTTC. Its translation is CASSQGTSGSEQYF. The chain recombines TRBV4-3 with TRBJ2-7, with 10 bases aligning to TRBD2. Germline-derived CDR1 and CDR2 are LGHNA and YSLEER. After removal of 1 base from V and 6 bases from J, the junction contained 3 bases not matched to a gene. The CDR3 consists of 14 residues.

This clonotype was observed a handful of times. This chain joins TRBV19 and TRBJ2-1; unclear D gene. The germline V gene encodes CDR1 LNHDA and CDR2 SQIVND (reference sequence). CDR3 length equals 14 residues. V was shortened by 6 bases and J by 0 bases, with 9 bases between the two germline ends. This chain's CDR3 is CASSQINSYNEQFF. The DNA of the CDR3 is TGTGCCAGTAGCCAGATTAACTCCTACAATGAGCAGTTCTTC.

This chain's CDR3 is CASSQGHGETQYF. CDR3 DNA sequence: TGTGCCAGTAGTCAGGGACATGGGGAGACCCAGTACTTC. The chain couples TRBV19 to TRBJ2-5; TRBD1 is a possible D gene (6 bases). Germline V lookup: CDR1 LNHDA, CDR2 SQIVND (reference sequence). CDR3 size: 13 residues. V was shortened by 5 bases and J by 5 bases, with 12 bases between the two germline ends. The entire variable domain, with the rest obtained from reference TRBV19 and TRBJ2-5, is as follows: DGGITQSPKYLFRKEGQNVTLSCEQNLNHDAMYWYRQDPGQGLRLIYYSQIVNDFQKGDIAEGYSVSREKKESFPLTVTSAQKNPTAFYLCASSQGHGETQYFGPGTRLLVL.

This clonotype was counted a few times. The chain couples TRBV6-2 or TRBV6-3 to TRBJ2-4, with 10 bases lining up with TRBD1. Trimming removed 0 bases from V and 8 bases from J; junction bases left unmatched: 10. This CDR3 has 17 amino acids. Germline loops: CDR1 MNHEY, CDR2 SVGEGT. The CDR3 sequence is CASSYSRRTGGRYIQYF. DNA of the CDR3: TGTGCCAGCAGTTACTCCAGAAGGACAGGGGGGAGGTACATTCAGTACTTC.

At least ten counts were recorded for this clonotype. One end of the junction is discordant with germline, which a read error may explain. This sequence joins TRBV7-7 and TRBJ2-2, with a weak D call TRBD2 (6 bases). CDR1 is SSHAT and CDR2 is FNYEAQ in the germline V gene (reference sequence). This CDR3 spans 18 amino acids. CDR3 region: CASSLVSSGRGNTGELFF. Here the CDR3 DNA reads TGTGCTAGCAGCTTAGTATCGAGCGGGCGGGGAAACACCGGGGAGCTGTTTTTT.

This clonotype was observed a few times. The chain uses TRBV9 and TRBJ2-1, with TRBD2 identical over 8 bases. From germline, CDR1 is SGDLS and CDR2 YYNGEE. V trimming: 3 bases; J trimming: 8 bases; junction bases outside the gene matches: 7. This CDR3 has 14 amino acids. Here the CDR3 reads CASSEGLVLYEQFF. CDR3 coding DNA: TGTGCCAGCAGCGAGGGACTAGTTTTATATGAGCAGTTCTTC.

This clonotype occurred once. V is TRBV11-1 and J is TRBJ2-1, with TRBD2 matching 8 bases. In germline, CDR1 is SGHAT, CDR2 FQDESV (reference sequence). The ends lost 5 bases at V and 0 bases at J; junction bases unmatched: 12. The CDR3 runs to 18 residues. The CDR3 region has the DNA TGTGCCAGCAGCCCCTACCCGAAGCGGGGGAGCTCCTACAATGAGCAGTTCTTC. It yields the protein CASSPYPKRGSSYNEQFF. The full variable domain, its missing parts supplied by reference TRBV11-1 and TRBJ2-1, is EAEVAQSPRYKITEKSQAVAFWCDPISGHATLYWYRQILGQGPELLVQFQDESVVDDSQLPKDRFSAERLKGVDSTLKIQPAELGDSAMYLCASSPYPKRGSSYNEQFFGPGTRLTVL.

This clonotype was counted many times. The CDR3 spells CASSLKGAHTGELFF. As DNA, the CDR3 is TGTGCCAGCAGCTTAAAGGGGGCGCACACCGGGGAGCTGTTTTTT. The chain carries TRBV7-2 and TRBJ2-2; 7 bases align to TRBD1. This CDR3 contains 15 residues. V shed 2 bases and J 3 bases; nucleotides not matched to a gene: 3. Germline loops: CDR1 SGHTA, CDR2 FQGNSA.

This clonotype was observed a few times. The V and J genes are TRBV6-2 or TRBV6-3 and TRBJ2-7; no clear D. Trimming shortened V by 7 bases and J by 3 bases, and 13 bases separated the two germline ends. The CDR3 spans 13 residues. From germline, CDR1 is MNHEY and CDR2 SVGEGT. The CDR3 loop reads CASTRSTGYEQYF. The DNA for the CDR3 is TGTGCCAGCACCCGATCCACTGGCTACGAGCAGTACTTC.

This clonotype came up many times. The chain links TRBV20-1 to TRBJ2-7; TRBD2 matches at 9 bases. The germline V gene encodes CDR1 DFQATT and CDR2 SNEGSKA (reference sequence). The CDR3 is 14 amino acids. Losses at the gene ends were 6 bases for V and 2 bases for J; bases not matched to a gene: 8. CDR3 region: CSAMTSGTTYEQYF. CDR3 DNA sequence: TGCAGTGCAATGACTAGCGGAACAACCTACGAGCAGTACTTC.

The V gene is TRBV4-2, the J gene TRBJ2-7, with TRBD2 matching 7 bases. CDR3 size: 18 residues. V lost 0 bases to trimming and J lost 2 bases; unmatched junction nucleotides: 13. Per the germline V gene, CDR1 is LGHNA and CDR2 is YNFKEQ. The CDR3 DNA reads TGTGCCAGCAGCCAAGAACGCCCACTAGCGACCAGGACCTACGAGCAGTACTTC. Translated, it gives CASSQERPLATRTYEQYF.

This clonotype was detected only a few times. J is TRBJ2-7 and V is TRBV20-1, with TRBD2 identical over 8 bases. Germline V lookup: CDR1 DFQATT, CDR2 SNEGSKA (reference sequence). The CDR3 sequence is 14 residues long. The V and J ends lost 4 bases and 0 bases, in that order; junction bases with no gene match: 5. The CDR3 loop reads CSATPGGGSYEQYF. For the CDR3, the DNA is TGCAGTGCTACACCGGGAGGGGGCTCCTACGAGCAGTACTTC.

The V gene is TRBV4-1, the J gene TRBJ2-1; TRBD2 aligns across 7 bases. Per germline, CDR1 MGHRA and CDR2 YSYEKL. The CDR3 is 17 residues long. Losses at the gene ends were 0 bases for V and 6 bases for J; bases not matched to a gene: 11. CDR3 sequence (DNA): TGCGCCAGCAGCCAAGAGCGGTTAGGAGCGGGACTCAATGAGCAGTTCTTC. The encoded protein is CASSQERLGAGLNEQFF.

The chain uses TRBV11-2 and TRBJ1-4, with D unclear. Trimming took 5 bases from V and 1 from J, leaving 8 bases between them. Per germline, CDR1 SGHAT and CDR2 FQNNGV. CDR3 length equals 14 residues. DNA for the CDR3: TGTGCCAGCAGCAACACTAGAACTAATGAAAAACTGTTTTTT. Protein product: CASSNTRTNEKLFF.

A few counts support this clonotype. The gene calls are TRBV7-9 and TRBJ1-5; perhaps TRBD1 as D (6 bases). The CDR3 has 13 amino acids. The germline gives CDR1 SEHNR, CDR2 FQNEAQ (reference sequence). Trimming stripped 8 bases from V and 2 bases from J, with 10 bases between. The CDR3 protein is CASGKGGNQPQHF. The CDR3 DNA follows: TGTGCCAGCGGCAAGGGGGGCAATCAGCCCCAGCATTTT.